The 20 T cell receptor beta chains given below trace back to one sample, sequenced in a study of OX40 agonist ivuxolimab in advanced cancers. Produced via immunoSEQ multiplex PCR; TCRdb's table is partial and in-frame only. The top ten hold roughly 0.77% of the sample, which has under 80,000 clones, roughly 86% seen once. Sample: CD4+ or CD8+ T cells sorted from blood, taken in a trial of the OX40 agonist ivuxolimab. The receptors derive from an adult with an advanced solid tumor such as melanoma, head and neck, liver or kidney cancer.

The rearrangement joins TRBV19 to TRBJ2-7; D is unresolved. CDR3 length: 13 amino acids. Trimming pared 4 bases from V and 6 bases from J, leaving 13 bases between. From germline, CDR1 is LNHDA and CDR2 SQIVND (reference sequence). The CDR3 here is CASSTSPSGEQYF. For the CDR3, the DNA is TGTGCCAGTAGTACGTCGCCCTCCGGCGAGCAGTACTTC.

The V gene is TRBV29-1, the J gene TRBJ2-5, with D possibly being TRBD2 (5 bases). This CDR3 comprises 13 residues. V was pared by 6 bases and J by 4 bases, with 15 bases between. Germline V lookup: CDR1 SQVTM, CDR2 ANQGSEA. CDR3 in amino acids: CSVRVRVGETQYF. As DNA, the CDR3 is TGCAGCGTGAGAGTGAGGGTGGGAGAGACCCAGTACTTC.

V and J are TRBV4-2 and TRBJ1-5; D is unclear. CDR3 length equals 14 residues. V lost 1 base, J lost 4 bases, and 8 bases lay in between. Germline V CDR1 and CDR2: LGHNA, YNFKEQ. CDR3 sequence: CASSQVNENQPQHF. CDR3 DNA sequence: TGTGCCAGCAGCCAAGTTAACGAGAATCAGCCCCAGCATTTT.

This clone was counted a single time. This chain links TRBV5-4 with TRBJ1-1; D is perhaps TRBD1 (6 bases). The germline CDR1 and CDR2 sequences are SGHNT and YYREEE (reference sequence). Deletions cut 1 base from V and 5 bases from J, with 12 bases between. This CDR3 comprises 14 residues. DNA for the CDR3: TGTGCCAGCAGCTTGTCACAGGGTCGGACTGAAGCTTTCTTT. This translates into CASSLSQGRTEAFF.

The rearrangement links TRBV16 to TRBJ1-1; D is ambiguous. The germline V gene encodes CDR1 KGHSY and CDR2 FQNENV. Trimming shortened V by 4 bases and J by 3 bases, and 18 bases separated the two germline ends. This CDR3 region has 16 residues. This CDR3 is CASSLNLGRKDTEAFF. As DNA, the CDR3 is TGTGCCAGCAGCCTAAACCTCGGGCGTAAAGACACTGAAGCTTTCTTT. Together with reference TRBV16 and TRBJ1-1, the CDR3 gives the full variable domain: GEEVAQTPKHLVRGEGQKAKLYCAPIKGHSYVFWYQQVLKNEFKFLISFQNENVFDETGMPKERFSAKCLPNSPCSLEIQATKLEDSAVYFCASSLNLGRKDTEAFFGQGTRLTVV.

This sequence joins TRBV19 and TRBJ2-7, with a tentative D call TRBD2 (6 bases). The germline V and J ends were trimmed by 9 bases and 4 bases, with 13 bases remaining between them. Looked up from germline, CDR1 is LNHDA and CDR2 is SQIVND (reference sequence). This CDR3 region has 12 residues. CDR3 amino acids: CASKGGPYEQYF. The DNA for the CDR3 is TGTGCCAGCAAGGGAGGACCTTACGAGCAGTACTTC. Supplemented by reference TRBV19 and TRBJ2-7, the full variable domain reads DGGITQSPKYLFRKEGQNVTLSCEQNLNHDAMYWYRQDPGQGLRLIYYSQIVNDFQKGDIAEGYSVSREKKESFPLTVTSAQKNPTAFYLCASKGGPYEQYFGPGTRLTVT.

This CDR3 reads CASSSGLAGPTTSYEQYF. The DNA for the CDR3 is TGTGCCAGCAGCTCGGGACTAGCGGGACCAACTACCTCCTACGAGCAGTACTTC. This rearrangement joins TRBV5-5 to TRBJ2-7; 13 bases agree with TRBD2. Germline V gene sequence: CDR1 SGHKS, CDR2 YYEKEE (reference sequence). This CDR3 is 18 amino acids long. With 3 bases clipped from V and 0 bases from J, the junction kept 9 bases outside the gene matches.

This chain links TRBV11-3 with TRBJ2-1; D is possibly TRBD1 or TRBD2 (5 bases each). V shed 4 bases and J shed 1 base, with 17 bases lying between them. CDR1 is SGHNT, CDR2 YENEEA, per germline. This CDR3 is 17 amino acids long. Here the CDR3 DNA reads TGTGCCAGCAGCTCCGGGACCTCCTTGACTTCCTACAATGAGCAGTTCTTC. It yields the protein CASSSGTSLTSYNEQFF.

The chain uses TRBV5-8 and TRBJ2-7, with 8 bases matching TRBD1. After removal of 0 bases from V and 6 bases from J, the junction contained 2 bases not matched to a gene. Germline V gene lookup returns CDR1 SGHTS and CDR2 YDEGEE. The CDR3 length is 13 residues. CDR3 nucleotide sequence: TGTGCCAGCAGCTTGGGACAGGGGATCGAGCAGTACTTC. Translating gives CASSLGQGIEQYF.

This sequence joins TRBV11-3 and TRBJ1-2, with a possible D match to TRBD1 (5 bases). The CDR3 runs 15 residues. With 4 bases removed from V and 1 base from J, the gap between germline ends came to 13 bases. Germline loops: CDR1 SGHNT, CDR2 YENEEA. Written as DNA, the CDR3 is TGTGCCAGCAGCTCTCCGACAGCCCTTAACTATGGCTACACCTTC. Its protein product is CASSSPTALNYGYTF.

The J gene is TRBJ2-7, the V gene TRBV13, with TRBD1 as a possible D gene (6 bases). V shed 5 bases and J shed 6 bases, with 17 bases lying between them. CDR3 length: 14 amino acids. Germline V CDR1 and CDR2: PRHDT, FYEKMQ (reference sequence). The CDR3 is CASSPDSAVAEQYF. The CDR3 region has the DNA TGTGCCAGCAGCCCGGACAGCGCCGTCGCCGAGCAGTACTTC.

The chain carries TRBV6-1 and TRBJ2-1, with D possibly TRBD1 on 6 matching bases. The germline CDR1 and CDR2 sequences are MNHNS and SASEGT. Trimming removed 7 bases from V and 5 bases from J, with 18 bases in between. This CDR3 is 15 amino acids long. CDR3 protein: CASKVLSGVHNEQFF. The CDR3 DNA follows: TGTGCCAGCAAAGTATTGTCAGGGGTACACAATGAGCAGTTCTTC.

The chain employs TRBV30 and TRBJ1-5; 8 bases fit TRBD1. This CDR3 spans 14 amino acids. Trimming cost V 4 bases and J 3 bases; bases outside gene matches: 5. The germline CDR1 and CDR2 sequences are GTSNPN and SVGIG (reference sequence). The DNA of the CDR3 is TGTGCCTGGACCAGGACAGGGTTCAATCAGCCCCAGCATTTT. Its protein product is CAWTRTGFNQPQHF.

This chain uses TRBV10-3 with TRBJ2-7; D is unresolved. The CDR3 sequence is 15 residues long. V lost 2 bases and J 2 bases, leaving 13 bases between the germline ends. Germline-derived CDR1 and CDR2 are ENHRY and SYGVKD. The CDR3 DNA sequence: TGTGCCATCAGTGAGCCCGCCGGGTCTACCTACGAGCAGTACTTC. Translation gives CAISEPAGSTYEQYF.

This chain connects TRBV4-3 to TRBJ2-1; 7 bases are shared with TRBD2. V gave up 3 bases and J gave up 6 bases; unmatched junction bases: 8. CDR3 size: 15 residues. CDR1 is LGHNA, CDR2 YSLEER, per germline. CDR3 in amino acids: CASSHSLAGVNEQFF. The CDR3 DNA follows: TGCGCCAGCAGCCACAGTCTGGCGGGGGTCAATGAGCAGTTCTTC.

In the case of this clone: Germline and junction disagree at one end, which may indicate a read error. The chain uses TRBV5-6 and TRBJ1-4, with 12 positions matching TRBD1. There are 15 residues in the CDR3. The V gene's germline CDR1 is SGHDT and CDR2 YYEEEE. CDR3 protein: CASSLGPGQGALPLF. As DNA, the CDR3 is TGTGCCAGCAGCTTGGGACCGGGACAGGGGGCTCTCCCCCTATTT.

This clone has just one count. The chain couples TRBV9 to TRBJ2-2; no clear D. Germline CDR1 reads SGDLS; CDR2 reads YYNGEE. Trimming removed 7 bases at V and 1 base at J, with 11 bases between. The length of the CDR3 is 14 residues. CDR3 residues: CASQLGRNTGELFF. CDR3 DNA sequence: TGTGCCAGCCAGCTTGGACGGAACACCGGGGAGCTGTTTTTT.

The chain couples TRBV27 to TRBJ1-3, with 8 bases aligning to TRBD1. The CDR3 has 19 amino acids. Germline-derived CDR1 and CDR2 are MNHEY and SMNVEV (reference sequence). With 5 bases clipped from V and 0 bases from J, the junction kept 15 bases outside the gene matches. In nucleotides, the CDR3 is TGTGCCAGCAGTAAATTGGGACGGACAGGGACTAGCTCTGGAAACACCATATATTTT. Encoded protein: CASSKLGRTGTSSGNTIYF.

The CDR3 is CASSPQTRAGGTQYF. CDR3 sequence (DNA): TGTGCCAGCTCACCGCAGACCCGGGCGGGAGGTACGCAGTATTTT. The chain recombines TRBV18 with TRBJ2-3; 8 bases line up with TRBD2. CDR1 is KGHSH and CDR2 is LQKENI in the germline V gene. Trimming took 3 bases from V and 8 from J; bases not matched to a gene: 10. This CDR3 comprises 15 residues.

CDR3 loop: CASSAQGRTNEKLFF. The CDR3 DNA reads TGTGCCAGCAGTGCTCAAGGGCGGACTAATGAAAAACTGTTTTTT. The chain links TRBV6-1 to TRBJ1-4; D gene ambiguous. This CDR3 has 15 amino acids. The V gene's germline CDR1 is MNHNS and CDR2 SASEGT. V lost 4 bases and J lost 2, with 11 bases in between.